The 10 T cell receptor beta chains listed next were all sequenced from one sample in a study of molecular identifiers for immune sequencing clone quantification. MiXCR, run by TCRdb on the PCR reads, gives a single entry per CDR3 protein. The profile covers roughly 90,000 distinct CDR3 sequences, with around 20% appearing a single time and roughly 0.85% taken by the ten largest. Sequenced: naive CD8+ T cells from blood, with Jurkat cell RNA spiked in. Subset indicated: FACS-sorted CD8+CD4-CCR7+CD45RA+ naive T cells. The source is a human donor in good health. Some libraries in this study had Jurkat cell RNA spiked in.

This clonotype is a singleton in its sample. V gene TRBV7-6 combines with J gene TRBJ2-7; a possible D gene is TRBD2 (5 bases). Trimming cost V 5 bases and J 2 bases, with 10 bases left between them. The CDR3 has 13 residues. The germline V gene encodes CDR1 SGHVS and CDR2 FNYEAQ. CDR3 in DNA: TGTGCCAGCAGCACCGGGAACACCTACGAGCAGTACTTC. It yields the protein CASSTGNTYEQYF. The full variable domain, in which reference TRBV7-6 and TRBJ2-7 provide the parts outside the CDR3, is GAGVSQSPRYKVTKRGQDVALRCDPISGHVSLYWYRQALGQGPEFLTYFNYEAQQDKSGLPNDRFSAERPEGSISTLTIQRTEQRDSAMYRCASSTGNTYEQYFGPGTRLTVT.

This clonotype was picked up a small number of times. This chain links TRBV27 with TRBJ1-5, with a possible D match to TRBD1 (6 bases). The CDR3 is 13 amino acids. Germline V CDR1 and CDR2: MNHEY, SMNVEV (reference sequence). Trimming took off 8 bases at V and 6 bases at J, with 14 bases between the two ends. The CDR3 loop is CASARGAFQPQHF. CDR3 sequence (DNA): TGTGCCAGCGCACGGGGGGCCTTTCAGCCCCAGCATTTT.

The table lists this clonotype with many counts. This rearrangement joins TRBV7-2 to TRBJ2-7; 14 bases map to TRBD2. The CDR3 has 15 residues. Trimming took 6 bases from V and 7 from J; bases not matched to a gene: 8. Germline CDR1 SGHTA, CDR2 FQGNSA. This CDR3 reads CASSRLAGGPPEQYF. CDR3 DNA: TGTGCCAGCAGTCGACTAGCGGGGGGGCCGCCTGAGCAGTACTTC.

In this sample, this clonotype turned up many times. The chain employs TRBV4-3 and TRBJ2-3, with D hard to call. The V gene lost 1 base and the J gene lost 2 bases, with 13 bases spanning the gap. Germline V gene data show CDR1 as LGHNA and CDR2 as YSLEER. The CDR3 length is 16 residues. This CDR3 is CASSQASRVFTDTQYF. The CDR3 DNA sequence: TGCGCCAGCAGCCAAGCATCTAGGGTATTCACAGATACGCAGTATTTT.

In its sample, this clonotype was seen a few times. It may be a read error: a sequence one base away is much more abundant. V usage is TRBV28 and J usage is TRBJ2-4; no firm D call. This CDR3 has 11 residues. Trimming removed 6 bases from V and 9 bases from J, with 9 bases in between. Germline V gene lookup returns CDR1 MDHEN and CDR2 SYDVKM. In DNA, the CDR3 is TGTGCCAGCAGGAAAATCAGCATTCAGTACTTC. Protein: CASRKISIQYF. Filled out from reference TRBV28 and TRBJ2-4, the complete variable domain reads DVKVTQSSRYLVKRTGEKVFLECVQDMDHENMFWYRQDPGLGLRLIYFSYDVKMKEKGDIPEGYSVSREKKERFSLILESASTNQTSMYLCASRKISIQYFGAGTRLSVL.

CDR3 nucleotides: TGTGCCAGCATTGTTCCTCTAGCGGGAGGTGCCTGCGAGCAGTACTTC. This gives the protein CASIVPLAGGACEQYF. The chain recombines TRBV3-2 with TRBJ2-7; the table's D gene call, TRBD2, was not cross checked with the DNA. TRBV3-2 is flagged as a pseudogene. The CDR3 extends over 16 amino acids.

In this sample, this clonotype turned up many times. The chain joins TRBV3-1 to TRBJ2-7; D unresolved. Trimming pared 1 base from V and 0 bases from J, leaving 10 bases between. CDR3 size: 15 residues. Germline V gives CDR1 LGHDT, CDR2 YNNKEL (reference sequence). CDR3 DNA: TGTGCCAGCAGCCAAGGCCCCCAGTCCTCCTACGAGCAGTACTTC. It encodes CASSQGPQSSYEQYF.

As concerns this clonotype: A much larger clone differs by one base, so this may be a read error. Because the CDR3 is missing its conserved closing phenylalanine or tryptophan, this is likely a read error. V gene TRBV24-1 combines with J gene TRBJ2-3, with 11 bases that match TRBD2. CDR3 length: 13 amino acids. The germline CDR1 and CDR2 sequences are KGHDR and SFDVKD. V shed 12 bases, J shed 9 bases, and the junction held 10 bases outside the gene matches. The chain's CDR3 is CAATSGGAGTQYL. CDR3 DNA sequence: TGTGCCGCAACTAGCGGGGGAGCCGGGACGCAGTATCTT.

At least ten counts were recorded for this clonotype. The V call is TRBV9, the J call TRBJ2-5, with 7 bases aligning to TRBD2. With V trimmed by 4 bases and J by 1 base, 4 bases remained unmatched. This CDR3 has 14 residues. Germline V gene sequence: CDR1 SGDLS, CDR2 YYNGEE. DNA for the CDR3: TGTGCCAGCAGCCCGGGACTACCCCAAGAGACCCAGTACTTC. It encodes CASSPGLPQETQYF.

This clonotype was observed at least ten times. V and J are TRBV27 and TRBJ2-3; D is undetermined. The CDR3 is made up of 13 amino acids. CDR1 is MNHEY and CDR2 is SMNVEV in the germline V gene (reference sequence). V shed 6 bases and J shed 2 bases, with 9 bases lying between them. The CDR3 bases are TGTGCCAGCAGCTTCGGATCCACAGATACGCAGTATTTT. This gives the protein CASSFGSTDTQYF.